This entry is about one T cell receptor beta chain. This clonotype was recorded many times. Its antigen remains unidentified. No per-base quality is available; no much larger clone lies one base away. This sample was taken from a study of regulatory T cells in long-lasting Graves disease (TCRdb year 2021). General notes on the study: Antithyroid drugs had been taken for less than 3 months by newly diagnosed Graves' disease patients. Peripheral blood TCR sequencing and RNA sequencing compared persistent Graves' disease patients with newly diagnosed Graves' disease patients. The study was registered as a clinical trial and conducted in China. A total of 33 samples underwent TCR sequencing, from about 13 patients with persistent Graves' disease and some 20 patients with newly diagnosed Graves' disease.

Overall study outcomes, separate from this receptor: Compared with newly diagnosed patients, patients with persistent Graves' disease had lower TCR Shannon entropy and fewer highly expanded clones, which suggests clonal expansion. Persistent disease showed preferential use of TRBV28, TRBJ1-2 and TRBJ2-5, whereas newly diagnosed disease favored TRBV20-1 and TRBJ2-1. Because the primary lesion, thyroid tissue, could not be accessed, the study looked at peripheral blood alone. The small sample size was acknowledged by the authors as a limitation that may reduce accuracy. Persistent patients shared more public clonotypes among themselves (more than 2,500) than newly diagnosed patients did (over 950). Only the TCR beta chain was sequenced and analyzed.

The CDR1 and CDR2 encoded by the germline V gene (reference sequence) are DFQATT and SNEGSKA. V is pared back by 1 base and J by 7 bases, with 13 bases lying between the germline termini. There are 13 amino acids in the CDR3, from cysteine to phenylalanine inclusive. Of all the DNA, just the CDR3 is kept, 39 bases in frame from base 1. The receptor library was made with multiplex PCR. The reads were generated on an Illumina HiSeq 4000. To build TCR beta libraries, CDR3 regions were amplified by Arm-PCR using iRepertoire HTBI primers. Before sequencing, the PCR products went through gel purification. In the paper's pipeline: Across samples, 60 to 75 TRBV and 13 to 15 TRBJ segments were identified and used for gene usage analysis of CDR3 amino acid clonotypes. COPE and FqMerger were used to merge filtered high-quality paired reads into contigs. BLAST was used to align contigs to IMGT TRBV, TRBD and TRBJ reference genes, with CDR3 defined following IMGT. Any clonotype with a frequency above 0.1% was counted as a highly expanded clone. Repertoire diversity was measured by Shannon entropy, and V-J evenness by the Gini coefficient. Clonotypes shared by more than one individual were considered public. TCRdb reworked the public reads: Q25 trimming with fastp, MiXCR clone assembly, productive beta chains retained. CDR3 protein duplicates are merged, each entry listing the most common genes and DNA. The V and J calls and clone size are TCRdb's, not the authors'. In this sample the table shows approximately 400,000 distinct CDR3 sequences, about 15% of which occur a single time. The leading ten clones occupy about 8% of the sample.

This specimen's time point label, per the study, means: newly diagnosed GD, antithyroid drugs for less than 3 months. For both TCR sequencing and RNA sequencing, RNA was extracted from PBMCs using TRIzol. The diagnosis of Graves' disease followed American Thyroid Association guidelines. Patients for the study were recruited at an endocrinology department in Xi'an, China. From each patient, approximately 9 milliliters of peripheral blood was collected into an EDTA anticoagulant tube. Ficoll Paque Plus density gradient separation was used to isolate PBMCs, and no further T cell sorting was done. An Agilent 2100 Bioanalyzer and agarose gel were used to check RNA quality, and a NanoDrop 2000 was used to measure RNA concentration. The same data also contributed to another study, on T cells in Graves' hyperthyroidism and ophthalmopathy. In that second paper, the authors write: Graves' hyperthyroidism was defined as stable when no progression to ophthalmopathy occurred over 18 months of follow-up. Hyperthyroidism patients were newly diagnosed, had a disease duration of under 2 months, and were aged 18 to 65 years. Patients with uncontrolled infections, other autoimmune diseases, pregnancy or lactation were excluded. Diagnoses were based on clinical symptoms, serum thyroxine and TRAb, thyroid ultrasound and orbital computed tomography. The TCR CDR3 was subjected to a first round of RT-PCR using the HTBI primer set and the Qiagen OneStep RT-PCR kit. Most expanded thyroid clonotypes (frequency above 0.001) were also found in blood, which suggests that blood repertoires may mirror thyroid immune responses. A 13 V-J signature model separated ophthalmopathy from stable hyperthyroidism, with approximately 87% sensitivity and roughly 81% specificity in cross-validation and 80%/75% in testing. During validation, the model predicted progression to ophthalmopathy a median of roughly six months ahead of onset, with around 71% sensitivity and 72% to 80% specificity. TCR V-J signatures able to tell the groups apart were searched for in a discovery cohort of some 100 patients, of whom around 42 had Graves' ophthalmopathy and around 58 had stable Graves' hyperthyroidism. Whether ophthalmopathy could be predicted prospectively was tested in an independent validation cohort made up of fewer than 20 hyperthyroidism patients plus 17 patients who later progressed to ophthalmopathy. The approximately 100 discovery patients were randomly split 7:3 into training and test sets. In addition, the study compared T-cell repertoires in thyroid tissue and in blood from roughly 6 Graves' hyperthyroidism patients. Following sampling, methimazole starting at 30 mg daily was given to hyperthyroidism patients, and high-dose intravenous methylprednisolone was given to ophthalmopathy patients. Libraries were constructed in a second round of multiplex PCR, after which size selection and purification were performed. The libraries were sequenced on an Illumina HiSeq2000 using paired-end 100 bp reads. SOAPnuke was used to process the raw data, removing reads that contained adapters or uncalled bases, had a mean Phred below 15, or lacked an exact match to the constant primer or identifier. COPE v1.2.5 was used to merge high-quality paired reads, and clonotypes were defined as unique nucleotide sequences. Clonotypes were aligned to IMGT TRBV, TRBD and TRBJ reference segments using MiTCR v1.1. Analysis was restricted to V-J combinations with a frequency above 0.0001, which covered 99.2% of repertoires. A TCS score was defined as the ratio between F50 (clonal expansion) and ExV (chaos), using BLOSUM62-based TCRdist between CDR3 peptides within each V-J. Welch's t-statistics and random forest reduced several hundred V-J features to roughly 13, which were used in a naive Bayes classifier (R e1071). Sample size was not statistically predetermined, and investigators were not blinded to group allocation. The paper reports TCR Vbeta CDR3 sequencing of some 140 peripheral blood samples: under 45 ophthalmopathy, 70 to 85 hyperthyroidism and approximately 17 progressor patients.

The specimen was peripheral blood mononuclear cells (PBMCs), collected at new diagnosis, from a patient treated with antithyroid drugs. The chain was built from TRBV20-1 and TRBJ1-1; the D gene identity is not certain. The sequence derives from a woman aged 40 to 50 with Graves disease. Donor details come from another sample of the same person, matched by shared clones. The CDR3 sequence is CSARGAGNREAFF. At the DNA level, the sequence is TGCAGTGCTAGAGGGGCGGGAAACCGTGAAGCTTTCTTT.